This TCR beta chain was found in a study of beta chain features in type 1 diabetes. Overall study findings and caveats: All four CD4+ subsets from Type 1 diabetes patients carried moderately but significantly shorter TCRB CDR3s.

Sorted CD4+ subsets: naive, central memory, regulatory, stem cell-like memory (CD45RO/CCR7/CD25/CD127/CD95/CD27 panel). Of the isolated RNA, all was reverse transcribed, and so the sequenced material was expressed TCRB transcripts. The assay was immunoSEQ multiplex PCR, and TCRdb's table has in-frame clones only and misses some. The sample yields about 15,000 clones, roughly three quarters seen once. CDR3 size: 14 residues. Germline CDR1 reads MNHNY; CDR2 reads SVGAGI (reference sequence). With 5 bases removed from V and 0 bases from J, the gap between germline ends came to 8 bases. This clone turned up a few times. The target antigen is unknown.

The sample taken for sequencing was stem cell memory CD4+ T cells from blood. This clonotype originated in a man younger than 45 with type 1 diabetes. The rearrangement uses TRBV6-6 and TRBJ2-1; no firm D call. The CDR3 coding sequence is TGTGCCAGCAGTCCCCCTAGCTCCTACAATGAGCAGTTCTTC. It yields the protein CASSPPSSYNEQFF.